The subject of this entry is one TCR beta chain. The data stem from a study of blood T cell repertoires in COVID-19. Study overall: T cells, B-cell-depleted T cells, or PBMCs provided the cDNA or gDNA that served as material.

Original analysis: Quantification of nucleated cells was approximated via reference gene primer amplification. Produced via immunoSEQ multiplex PCR; TCRdb's table is partial and in-frame only. V and J calls and clone size come straight from that table; D and trimming were deduced from the DNA. Here the sample spans about 52,000 clones, approximately 84% being singletons. Trimming took off 3 bases at V and 7 bases at J, with 18 bases between the two ends. In germline, CDR1 is KGHSH, CDR2 LQKENI. This CDR3 spans 15 amino acids. The sample comprised peripheral blood. The TCR was taken from a human donor with active COVID-19. The donor label of this sample is uncertain. V is TRBV18 and J is TRBJ1-2; D is unresolved. This CDR3 is CASSPGARNRRGYTF. The CDR3 DNA follows: TGTGCCAGCTCACCGGGTGCCAGGAACCGACGTGGCTACACCTTC.